The 20 T cell receptor beta chains presented below share a single source sample, sequenced in a study of blood T cell repertoires in COVID-19. Using immunoSEQ multiplex PCR, the repertoire was profiled, and TCRdb retains in-frame clones only, with some absent. The profile shows fewer than 250,000 clones, less than 90% of them singletons. The sample consisted of peripheral blood. The receptors shown here come from a human donor in a cohort sampled during active COVID-19.

The rearrangement joins TRBV7-8 to TRBJ2-7, with unresolved D. Trimming cost V 3 bases and J 6 bases, with 9 bases left between them. This CDR3 spans 12 amino acids. CDR1 SGHVS and CDR2 FQNEAQ come from the germline V gene. The CDR3 DNA follows: TGTGCCAGCAGCTTGTGGAGTGGCGAGCAGTACTTC. Its translation is CASSLWSGEQYF.

V usage is TRBV4-2 and J usage is TRBJ2-3; 7 bases line up with TRBD1. The germline V gene encodes CDR1 LGHNA and CDR2 YNFKEQ. V was clipped by 3 bases and J by 3 bases; unmatched bases: 3. This CDR3 comprises 14 residues. For the CDR3, the DNA is TGTGCCAGCAGCCAGGCGACAGGGACAGATACGCAGTATTTT. Encoded protein: CASSQATGTDTQYF.

The gene calls are TRBV27 and TRBJ2-5, with 12 bases that match TRBD1. This CDR3 spans 15 amino acids. The V gene's germline CDR1 is MNHEY and CDR2 SMNVEV (reference sequence). Trimming took 4 bases from V and 5 from J; bases not matched to a gene: 5. CDR3 residues: CASSSGTGGAETQYF. CDR3 nucleotide sequence: TGTGCCAGCAGTTCCGGGACAGGGGGCGCGGAGACCCAGTACTTC.

The chain's CDR3 is CASGRDRYEQYF. Here the CDR3 DNA reads TGTGCCAGCGGGCGAGACAGGTACGAGCAGTACTTC. The chain recombines TRBV2 with TRBJ2-7, with D possibly matching TRBD1 (6 bases). The CDR3 covers 12 residues. The V end lost 8 bases, the J end lost 4 bases, and 12 bases lay between the germline ends. Looked up from germline, CDR1 is SNHLY and CDR2 is FYNNEI.

V usage is TRBV28 and J usage is TRBJ2-6; 11 bases agree with TRBD1. V was clipped by 5 bases and J by 0 bases; unmatched bases: 18. Germline lookup yields CDR1 MDHEN and CDR2 SYDVKM. This CDR3 is 22 amino acids long. The DNA of the CDR3 is TGTGCCAGCAGTCCCCTTGCTTCTGGGACAGGGGGGAAGTTCTCTGGGGCCAACGTCCTGACTTTC. It specifies CASSPLASGTGGKFSGANVLTF. The whole variable domain, filled in from reference TRBV28 and TRBJ2-6, reads DVKVTQSSRYLVKRTGEKVFLECVQDMDHENMFWYRQDPGLGLRLIYFSYDVKMKEKGDIPEGYSVSREKKERFSLILESASTNQTSMYLCASSPLASGTGGKFSGANVLTFGAGSRLTVL.

The chain employs TRBV7-8 and TRBJ1-1; 8 nucleotides agree with TRBD1. The CDR3 covers 13 residues. Germline V gene sequence: CDR1 SGHVS, CDR2 FQNEAQ. V was clipped by 6 bases and J by 7 bases; unmatched bases: 7. CDR3 residues: CASRRTGLDEAFF. CDR3 coding DNA: TGTGCCAGCAGACGGACAGGGCTCGATGAAGCTTTCTTT.

The chain links TRBV1 to TRBJ1-2; the table's D call of TRBD1 was not tested on the DNA. TRBV1 is a pseudogene. There are 16 residues in the CDR3. CDR3 sequence reads: CTSSQPGAPKQDGYTF. Here the CDR3 DNA reads TGCACCAGCAGCCAGCCAGGGGCCCCAAAACAGGATGGCTACACCTTC.

Comments on this clone: The junction differs from germline at one of its ends, possibly a read error. This sequence joins TRBV19 and TRBJ1-1; maybe TRBD1 (5 bases). Germline CDR1 is LNHDA and CDR2 is SQIVND (reference sequence). The CDR3 has 8 amino acids. The CDR3 reads CASTGGDF. The CDR3 region has the DNA TGTGCCAGTACTGGGGGGGATTTT.

The rearrangement links TRBV6-5 to TRBJ1-1; tentative D call: TRBD1 (5 bases). The CDR3 has 16 amino acids. Germline V lookup: CDR1 MNHEY, CDR2 SVGAGI. V was clipped by 0 bases and J by 1 base, with 12 bases between them. Written as DNA, the CDR3 is TGTGCCAGCAGTTACTCCCGCAGGGAAAGGAACACTGAAGCTTTCTTT. This gives the protein CASSYSRRERNTEAFF.

DNA for the CDR3: TGTGCCAGCAGTTATTCGGCCCTCGGGAGCGAGCAGTACGTC. This gives the protein CASSYSALGSEQYV. The J gene is TRBJ2-7, the V gene TRBV6-5; the D gene is possibly TRBD2 (6 bases). CDR3 length equals 14 residues. The germline V and J ends were trimmed by 3 bases and 6 bases, with 15 bases remaining between them. CDR1 is MNHEY and CDR2 is SVGAGI in the germline V gene.

The rearrangement links TRBV20-1 to TRBJ1-5; 7 bases align to TRBD1. The CDR3 is made up of 18 amino acids. Germline V gene data show CDR1 as DFQATT and CDR2 as SNEGSKA (reference sequence). Trimming removed 3 bases from V and 3 bases from J; junction bases left unmatched: 17. In DNA, the CDR3 is TGCAGTGCTAGTTCAATTGTTGATAGGGGGCGAAACAATCAGCCCCAGCATTTT. It codes for CSASSIVDRGRNNQPQHF.

This rearrangement joins TRBV19 to TRBJ1-1; tentatively, D is TRBD1 (6 bases). CDR3 length: 14 amino acids. V lost 5 bases to trimming and J lost 6 bases, with 16 bases between them. Germline values: CDR1 LNHDA, CDR2 SQIVND (reference sequence). CDR3 in DNA: TGTGCCAGTAGTTCCTCGGCACAGGGCCCTGAAGCTTTCTTT. Its protein is CASSSSAQGPEAFF.

This clone was counted a single time. The chain links TRBV9 to TRBJ1-2; 9 bases fit TRBD1. The germline CDR1 and CDR2 sequences are SGDLS and YYNGEE. Losses at the gene ends were 0 bases for V and 7 bases for J; bases not matched to a gene: 1. The CDR3 is 13 amino acids. As DNA, the CDR3 is TGTGCCAGCAGCGTAGGACAGGGGGGTGGCTACACCTTC. It yields the protein CASSVGQGGGYTF. The full variable domain, its missing parts supplied by reference TRBV9 and TRBJ1-2, is DSGVTQTPKHLITATGQRVTLRCSPRSGDLSVYWYQQSLDQGLQFLIQYYNGEERAKGNILERFSAQQFPDLHSELNLSSLELGDSALYFCASSVGQGGGYTFGSGTRLTVV.

This chain connects TRBV5-4 to TRBJ2-7; tentatively, D is TRBD2 (5 bases). The germline CDR1 and CDR2 sequences are SGHNT and YYREEE (reference sequence). This CDR3 has 14 residues. The V end lost 0 bases, the J end lost 7 bases, and 14 bases lay between the germline ends. The CDR3 loop reads CASSLVPDSGEQYF. The CDR3 DNA is TGTGCCAGCAGCTTGGTGCCGGACTCGGGGGAGCAGTACTTC.

The CDR3 loop is CASPPSSRGHNRRCNEKLFF. The CDR3 DNA reads TGTGCCAGCCCCCCTTCGTCTAGAGGGCACAACCGCCGATGTAATGAAAAACTGTTTTTT. The chain carries TRBV21-1 and TRBJ1-4. TRBV21-1 is described as a pseudogene. The CDR3 has 20 amino acids.

The CDR3 DNA is TGTGCCAGCCGGACAGGGGAAACGAACGAGCAGTACTTC. Amino acid sequence: CASRTGETNEQYF. The chain has TRBV3-1 (or the pseudogene TRBV3-2) and TRBJ2-7; 9 nucleotides align to TRBD1. CDR3 length equals 13 residues. After removal of 8 bases from V and 5 bases from J, the junction contained 7 bases not matched to a gene. Germline-derived CDR1 and CDR2 are LGHDT and YNNKEL (reference sequence).

In this sample, this clone turned up once. The rearrangement links TRBV19 to TRBJ2-5; TRBD1 aligns across 9 bases. With V trimmed by 4 bases and J by 4 bases, 7 bases remained unmatched. From germline, CDR1 is LNHDA and CDR2 SQIVND (reference sequence). This CDR3 region has 15 residues. The CDR3 DNA is TGTGCCAGTAGTAGGGACAGGGTAGTACGAGAGACCCAGTACTTC. It codes for CASSRDRVVRETQYF.

This clone showed up just once. The gene calls are TRBV18 and TRBJ2-7; 7 nucleotides align to TRBD1. From germline, CDR1 is KGHSH and CDR2 LQKENI. V dropped 6 bases and J dropped 2; count of bases not matched to a gene: 10. The CDR3 spans 15 residues. DNA of the CDR3: TGTGCCAGCTCTCCTAAAGGGGGCGCAGCCTACGAGCAGTACTTC. It encodes CASSPKGGAAYEQYF.

A few counts support this clone. V usage is TRBV27 and J usage is TRBJ1-2, with 9 bases matching TRBD1. CDR3 length: 12 residues. With V trimmed by 8 bases and J by 7 bases, 5 bases remained unmatched. Germline-derived CDR1 and CDR2 are MNHEY and SMNVEV (reference sequence). CDR3 DNA sequence: TGTGCCAGCGGAACAGGGGGCCGTGGCTACACCTTC. Protein: CASGTGGRGYTF.

The rearrangement uses TRBV30 and TRBJ1-4; 7 bases map to TRBD1. Trimming took 5 bases from V and 5 from J; bases not matched to a gene: 8. CDR3 length: 14 residues. Germline CDR1 GTSNPN, CDR2 SVGIG (reference sequence). CDR3 in DNA: TGTGCCTGGGGGAGGACAGGCGACAATGAAAAACTGTTTTTT. Translation: CAWGRTGDNEKLFF.